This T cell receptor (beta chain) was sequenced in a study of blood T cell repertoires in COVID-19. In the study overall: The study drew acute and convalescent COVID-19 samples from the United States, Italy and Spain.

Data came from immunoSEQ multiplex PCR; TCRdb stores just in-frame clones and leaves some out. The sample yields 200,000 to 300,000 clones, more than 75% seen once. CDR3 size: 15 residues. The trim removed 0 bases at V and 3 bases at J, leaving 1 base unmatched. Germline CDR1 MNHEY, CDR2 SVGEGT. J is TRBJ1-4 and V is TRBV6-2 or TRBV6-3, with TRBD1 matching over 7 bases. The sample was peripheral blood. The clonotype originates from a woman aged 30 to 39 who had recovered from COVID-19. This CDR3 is CASSYSGTANEKLFF. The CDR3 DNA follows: TGTGCCAGCAGTTACTCGGGGACAGCTAATGAAAAACTGTTTTTT.